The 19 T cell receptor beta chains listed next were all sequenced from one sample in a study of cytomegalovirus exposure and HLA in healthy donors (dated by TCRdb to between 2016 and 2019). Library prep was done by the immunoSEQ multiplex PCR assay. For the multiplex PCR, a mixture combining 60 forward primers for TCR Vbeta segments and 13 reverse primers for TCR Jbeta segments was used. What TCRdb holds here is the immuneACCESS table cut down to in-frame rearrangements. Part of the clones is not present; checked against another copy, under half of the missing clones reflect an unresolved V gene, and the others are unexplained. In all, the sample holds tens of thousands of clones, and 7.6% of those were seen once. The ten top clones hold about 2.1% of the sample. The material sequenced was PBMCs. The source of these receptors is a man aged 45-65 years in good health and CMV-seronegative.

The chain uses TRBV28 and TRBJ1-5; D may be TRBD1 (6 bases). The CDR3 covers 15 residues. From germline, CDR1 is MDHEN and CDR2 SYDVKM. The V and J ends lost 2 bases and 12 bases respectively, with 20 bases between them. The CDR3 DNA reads TGTGCCAGCAGTTTAGGTGGACGGAACTGGGGGCACCAGCATTTT. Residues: CASSLGGRNWGHQHF.

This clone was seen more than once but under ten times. CDR3 amino acids: CASSLYPPPGLAGEEQFF. The DNA for the CDR3 is TGTGCCAGCAGCCTTTACCCTCCTCCGGGACTAGCGGGGGAAGAGCAGTTCTTC. The chain joins TRBV7-2 to TRBJ2-1; 14 nucleotides align to TRBD2. Germline CDR1 is SGHTA and CDR2 is FQGNSA. The CDR3 contains 18 residues. V shed 5 bases, J shed 10 bases, and the junction held 16 bases outside the gene matches.

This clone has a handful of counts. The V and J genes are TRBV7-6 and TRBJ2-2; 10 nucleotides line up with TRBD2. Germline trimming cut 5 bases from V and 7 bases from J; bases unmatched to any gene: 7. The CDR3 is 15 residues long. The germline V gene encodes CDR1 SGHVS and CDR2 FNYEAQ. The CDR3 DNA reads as TGTGCCAGCAGCCCCTCAGCGGGGGGGATCGGGGAGCTGTTTTTT. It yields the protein CASSPSAGGIGELFF.

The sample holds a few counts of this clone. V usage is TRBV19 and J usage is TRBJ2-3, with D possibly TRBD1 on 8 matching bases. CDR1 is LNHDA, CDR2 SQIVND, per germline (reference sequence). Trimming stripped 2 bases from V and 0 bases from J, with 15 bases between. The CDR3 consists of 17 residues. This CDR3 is CASSITTGGVSTDTQYF. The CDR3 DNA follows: TGTGCCAGTAGTATAACAACAGGGGGGGTAAGCACAGATACGCAGTATTTT. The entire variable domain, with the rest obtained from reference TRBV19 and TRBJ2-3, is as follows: DGGITQSPKYLFRKEGQNVTLSCEQNLNHDAMYWYRQDPGQGLRLIYYSQIVNDFQKGDIAEGYSVSREKKESFPLTVTSAQKNPTAFYLCASSITTGGVSTDTQYFGPGTRLTVL.

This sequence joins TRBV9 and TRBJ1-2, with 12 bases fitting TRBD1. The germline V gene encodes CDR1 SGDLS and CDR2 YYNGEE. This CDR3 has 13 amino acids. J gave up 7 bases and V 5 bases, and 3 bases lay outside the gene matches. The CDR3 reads CASRGTGGVGYTF. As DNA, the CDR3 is TGTGCCAGCAGGGGGACAGGGGGCGTTGGCTACACCTTC.

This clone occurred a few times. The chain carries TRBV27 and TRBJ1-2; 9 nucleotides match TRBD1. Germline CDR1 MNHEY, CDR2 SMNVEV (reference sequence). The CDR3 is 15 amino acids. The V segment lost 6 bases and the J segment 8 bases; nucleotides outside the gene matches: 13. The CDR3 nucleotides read TGTGCCAGCAGAAAACCGGGACAGGGCCCCCACGGCTACACCTTC. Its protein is CASRKPGQGPHGYTF.

CDR3 coding DNA: TGTGCCAGCACCCTACTAGCGGGGGGCGCACAGACCCAGTACTTC. Amino acid sequence: CASTLLAGGAQTQYF. This chain links TRBV2 with TRBJ2-5, with TRBD2 identical over 12 bases. V lost 7 bases and J lost 6; bases outside the gene matches: 9. Germline CDR1 and CDR2: SNHLY and FYNNEI. The CDR3 loop spans 15 amino acids.

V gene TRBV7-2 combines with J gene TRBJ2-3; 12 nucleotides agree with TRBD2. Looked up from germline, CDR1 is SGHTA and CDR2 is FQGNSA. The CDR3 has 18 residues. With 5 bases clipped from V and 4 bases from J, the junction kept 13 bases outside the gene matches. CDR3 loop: CASSITRTSGTFADTQYF. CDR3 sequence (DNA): TGTGCCAGCAGCATAACCCGGACTAGCGGGACATTCGCAGATACGCAGTATTTT.

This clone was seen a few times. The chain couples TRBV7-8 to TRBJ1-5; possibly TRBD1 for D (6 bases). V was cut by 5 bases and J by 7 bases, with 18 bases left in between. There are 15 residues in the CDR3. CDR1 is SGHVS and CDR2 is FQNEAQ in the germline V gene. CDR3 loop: CASSPMGGAGQPQHF. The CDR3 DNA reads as TGTGCCAGCAGCCCCATGGGGGGGGCTGGACAGCCCCAGCATTTT.

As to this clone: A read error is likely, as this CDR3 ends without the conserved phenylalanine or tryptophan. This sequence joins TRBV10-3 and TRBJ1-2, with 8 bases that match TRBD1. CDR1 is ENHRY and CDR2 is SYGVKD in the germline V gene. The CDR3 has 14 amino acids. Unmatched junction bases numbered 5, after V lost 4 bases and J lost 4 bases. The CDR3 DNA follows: TGTGCCATCAGTGGTGGACAGGGCTTCTATGGCTACACCGTC. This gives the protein CAISGGQGFYGYTV.

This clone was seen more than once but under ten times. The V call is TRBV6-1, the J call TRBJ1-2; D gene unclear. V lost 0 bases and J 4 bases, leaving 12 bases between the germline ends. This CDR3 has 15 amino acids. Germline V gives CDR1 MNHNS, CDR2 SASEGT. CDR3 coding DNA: TGTGCCAGCAGTGAAGCGGTGGGCGCTGCCTATGGCTACACCTTC. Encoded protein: CASSEAVGAAYGYTF.

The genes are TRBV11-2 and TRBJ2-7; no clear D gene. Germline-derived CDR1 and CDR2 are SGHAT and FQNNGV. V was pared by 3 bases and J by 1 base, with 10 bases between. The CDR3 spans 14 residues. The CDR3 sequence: CASSLQTNSYEQYF. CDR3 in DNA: TGTGCCAGCAGCTTGCAGACAAATTCCTACGAGCAGTACTTC.

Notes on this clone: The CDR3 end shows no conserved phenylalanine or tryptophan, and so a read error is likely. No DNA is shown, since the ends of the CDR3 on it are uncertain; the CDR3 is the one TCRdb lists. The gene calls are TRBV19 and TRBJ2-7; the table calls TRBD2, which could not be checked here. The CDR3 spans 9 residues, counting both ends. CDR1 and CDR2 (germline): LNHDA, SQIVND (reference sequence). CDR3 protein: CAYFYDSHL.

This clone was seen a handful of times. DNA for the CDR3: TGTGCCATCAGTGATCGGGTGGTGGGGGCCAACGTCCTGACTTTC. Translation gives CAISDRVVGANVLTF. The chain carries TRBV10-3 and TRBJ2-6, with unresolved D. Germline CDR1 ENHRY, CDR2 SYGVKD. Deletions cut 3 bases from V and 4 bases from J, with 10 bases between. There are 15 residues in the CDR3.

CDR3 region: CASSDYRVGHEQYF. The CDR3 DNA reads TGTGCCAGCAGTGATTACAGGGTGGGACACGAGCAGTACTTC. The V and J genes are TRBV25-1 and TRBJ2-7; possibly TRBD1 for D (6 bases). The CDR3 runs to 14 residues. Germline V lookup: CDR1 MGHDK, CDR2 SYGVNS. Trimming removed 3 bases from V and 5 bases from J, with 14 bases in between.

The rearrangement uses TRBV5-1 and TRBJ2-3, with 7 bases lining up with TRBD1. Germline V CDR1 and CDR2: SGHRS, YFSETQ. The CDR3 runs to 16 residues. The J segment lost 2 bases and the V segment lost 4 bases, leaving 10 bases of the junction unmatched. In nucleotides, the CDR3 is TGCGCCAGCAGCCCCCCGGACAGGACCCACACAGATACGCAGTATTTT. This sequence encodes CASSPPDRTHTDTQYF. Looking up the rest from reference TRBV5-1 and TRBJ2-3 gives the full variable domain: KAGVTQTPRYLIKTRGQQVTLSCSPISGHRSVSWYQQTPGQGLQFLFEYFSETQRNKGNFPGRFSGRQFSNSRSEMNVSTLELGDSALYLCASSPPDRTHTDTQYFGPGTRLTVL.

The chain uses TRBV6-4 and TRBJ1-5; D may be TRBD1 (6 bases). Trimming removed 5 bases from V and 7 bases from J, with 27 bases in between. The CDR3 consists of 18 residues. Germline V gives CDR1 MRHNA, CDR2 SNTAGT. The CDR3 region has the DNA TGTGCCAGCAGTCCACCAATCAAATGCAATCAGGGGATACAGCCCCAGCATTTT. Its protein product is CASSPPIKCNQGIQPQHF.

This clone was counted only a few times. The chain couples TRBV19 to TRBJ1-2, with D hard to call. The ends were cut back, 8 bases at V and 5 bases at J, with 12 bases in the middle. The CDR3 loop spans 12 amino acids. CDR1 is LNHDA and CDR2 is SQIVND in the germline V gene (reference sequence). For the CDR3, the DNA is TGTGCCAGTGCACAGAGCTCATATGGCTACACCTTC. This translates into CASAQSSYGYTF.

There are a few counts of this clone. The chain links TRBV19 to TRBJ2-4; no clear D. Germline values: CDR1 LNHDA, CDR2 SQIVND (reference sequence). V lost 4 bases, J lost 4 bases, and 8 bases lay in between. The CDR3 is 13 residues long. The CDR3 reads CASSTTVKNIQYF. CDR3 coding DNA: TGTGCCAGTAGTACTACAGTGAAAAACATTCAGTACTTC.